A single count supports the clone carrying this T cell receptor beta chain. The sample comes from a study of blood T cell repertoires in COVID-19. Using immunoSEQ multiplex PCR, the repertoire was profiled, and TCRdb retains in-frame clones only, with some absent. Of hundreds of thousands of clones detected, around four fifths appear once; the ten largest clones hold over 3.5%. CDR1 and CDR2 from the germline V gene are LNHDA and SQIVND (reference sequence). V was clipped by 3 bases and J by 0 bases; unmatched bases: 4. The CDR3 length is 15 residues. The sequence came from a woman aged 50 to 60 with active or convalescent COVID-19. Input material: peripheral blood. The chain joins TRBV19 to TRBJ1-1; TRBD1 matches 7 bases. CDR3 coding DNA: TGTGCCAGTAGTATCCTGGGACAGCTGAACACTGAAGCTTTCTTT. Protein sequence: CASSILGQLNTEAFF.